This entry lists 15 T cell receptor beta chains sequenced from one sample in a study of blood T cell repertoires in COVID-19. Libraries were prepared by immunoSEQ multiplex PCR; TCRdb keeps only in-frame clonotypes and omits some of them. The sample holds 100,000 to 130,000 clones, 85% to 95% seen once. The sequenced sample consisted of peripheral blood. Receptor source: a woman in her twenties or thirties with acute or convalescent COVID-19.

This sequence joins TRBV24-1 and TRBJ2-2; weak D call: TRBD1 (7 bases). CDR3 length: 15 residues. Germline values: CDR1 KGHDR, CDR2 SFDVKD. The V and J ends lost 4 bases and 5 bases respectively, with 13 bases between them. The CDR3 is CATSDPQGGTGELFF. CDR3 DNA sequence: TGTGCCACCAGTGACCCCCAGGGGGGAACCGGGGAGCTGTTTTTT.

This sequence joins TRBV5-6 and TRBJ1-3, with D tentatively TRBD1 (5 bases). CDR1 is SGHDT, CDR2 YYEEEE, per germline. This CDR3 region has 14 residues. V was cut by 5 bases and J by 2 bases, with 11 bases left in between. CDR3 nucleotides: TGTGCCAGCAGGCAGGGTGTTACTGGAAACACCATATATTTT. Protein sequence: CASRQGVTGNTIYF.

The chain uses TRBV9 and TRBJ2-1; D is perhaps TRBD2 (5 bases). The V end was cut by 7 bases, the J end by 5 bases, with 10 bases between. The CDR3 length is 12 residues. In germline, CDR1 is SGDLS, CDR2 YYNGEE. As DNA, the CDR3 is TGTGCCAGCGGCAGCGGACACAATGAGCAGTTCTTC. Translation: CASGSGHNEQFF.

V is TRBV1 and J is TRBJ2-1; the D call of TRBD2 is as the table states it, not checked on the DNA. TRBV1 is an annotated pseudogene. The CDR3 consists of 18 residues. CDR3 loop: CTSSQDCPGGSSYNEQFF. As DNA, the CDR3 is TGCACCAGCAGCCAAGATTGTCCGGGGGGGAGCTCCTACAATGAGCAGTTCTTC.

The chain employs TRBV28 and TRBJ1-2; D remains unclear. V lost 5 bases to trimming and J lost 2 bases, with 18 bases between them. Germline V lookup: CDR1 MDHEN, CDR2 SYDVKM. CDR3 size: 16 residues. The CDR3 DNA is TGTGCCAGCAGTGGGTCTTTGAGGAACCTAAACTATGGCTACACCTTC. Translated, it gives CASSGSLRNLNYGYTF.

The chain joins TRBV4-3 to TRBJ2-3; no definite D call. CDR1 and CDR2 from the germline V gene are LGHNA and YSLEER. The CDR3 totals 17 residues. The ends were cut back, 1 base at V and 0 bases at J, with 14 bases in the middle. For the CDR3, the DNA is TGCGCCAGCAGCCAAGGGCCCGGCGGCCCAAGCACAGATACGCAGTATTTT. Translating gives CASSQGPGGPSTDTQYF.

The rearrangement uses TRBV27 and TRBJ2-3, with 7 bases identical to TRBD2. CDR1 is MNHEY, CDR2 SMNVEV, per germline (reference sequence). The CDR3 length is 15 residues. V lost 2 bases and J lost 0; bases outside the gene matches: 2. DNA for the CDR3: TGTGCCAGCAGTTTAATCGGGGGGAGCACAGATACGCAGTATTTT. As protein: CASSLIGGSTDTQYF.

The chain uses TRBV19 and TRBJ1-5; D might be TRBD1 (5 bases). Between the trimmed V and J ends, which lost 9 bases and 0 bases, there was a span of 18 bases. Germline CDR1 reads LNHDA; CDR2 reads SQIVND (reference sequence). The CDR3 sequence is 16 residues long. The CDR3 DNA sequence: TGTGCCAGCCGGGCGACAGATAGTTATAGCAATCAGCCCCAGCATTTT. Protein product: CASRATDSYSNQPQHF. Based on the CDR3 plus reference TRBV19 and TRBJ1-5, the full variable domain is DGGITQSPKYLFRKEGQNVTLSCEQNLNHDAMYWYRQDPGQGLRLIYYSQIVNDFQKGDIAEGYSVSREKKESFPLTVTSAQKNPTAFYLCASRATDSYSNQPQHFGDGTRLSIL.

V gene TRBV7-2 combines with J gene TRBJ2-7, with D possibly matching TRBD2 (6 bases). Trimming removed 3 bases from V and 5 bases from J, with 17 bases in between. Germline V gives CDR1 SGHTA, CDR2 FQGNSA. This CDR3 spans 15 amino acids. CDR3 in amino acids: CASSLGGRSVDEQYF. The CDR3 DNA is TGTGCCAGCAGCTTGGGTGGGAGGTCTGTCGACGAGCAGTACTTC.

The chain carries TRBV28 and TRBJ1-1, with D possibly matching TRBD1 (6 bases). Germline CDR1 and CDR2: MDHEN and SYDVKM. This CDR3 is built from 13 residues. V shed 6 bases and J shed 2 bases, with 10 bases lying between them. CDR3: CASRKTGNTEAFF. CDR3 sequence (DNA): TGTGCCAGCAGGAAGACAGGAAACACTGAAGCTTTCTTT.

CDR3 region: CASSFNTRGDEKLFF. Here the CDR3 DNA reads TGCGCCAGCAGCTTCAACACCAGGGGCGACGAAAAACTGTTTTTT. The V gene is TRBV5-1, the J gene TRBJ1-4, with D perhaps matching TRBD1 (6 bases). This CDR3 region has 15 residues. Germline CDR1 is SGHRS and CDR2 is YFSETQ. V was clipped by 2 bases and J by 8 bases, with 16 bases between them.

The V call is TRBV18, the J call TRBJ1-6; D not certain. Trimming stripped 2 bases from V and 7 bases from J, with 9 bases between. Germline assignment: CDR1 KGHSH and CDR2 LQKENI. The CDR3 is 14 amino acids. The CDR3 protein is CASSPSGYNSPLHF. In nucleotides, the CDR3 is TGTGCCAGCTCACCATCCGGGTACAATTCACCCCTCCACTTT.

This chain joins TRBV14 and TRBJ2-1; 9 positions agree with TRBD2. With 4 bases clipped from V and 3 bases from J, the junction kept 1 base outside the gene matches. CDR3 size: 14 residues. Per the germline V gene, CDR1 is SGHDN and CDR2 is FVKESK. The CDR3 DNA reads as TGTGCCAGCAGCCCTAGCGGGAACTACAATGAGCAGTTCTTC. As protein: CASSPSGNYNEQFF.

Details on this clone: Other DNA sequences from this sample encode an identical CDR3 as well. The rearrangement joins TRBV11-2 to TRBJ1-1; the D is unclear. The CDR3 is 13 amino acids. Trimming took 3 bases from V and 2 from J, leaving 7 bases between them. Germline V lookup: CDR1 SGHAT, CDR2 FQNNGV. CDR3 in DNA: TGTGCCAGCAGCTTGGGCCGAAACACTGAAGCTTTCTTT. It specifies CASSLGRNTEAFF.

The chain recombines TRBV30 with TRBJ1-6; the D gene is possibly TRBD1 (5 bases). Germline V gene data show CDR1 as GTSNPN and CDR2 as SVGIG (reference sequence). The CDR3 covers 13 residues. The V end lost 3 bases, the J end lost 7 bases, and 10 bases lay between the germline ends. CDR3 bases: TGTGCCTGGAGGGGGGAGGGGAATTCACCCCTCCACTTT. It is translated as CAWRGEGNSPLHF.